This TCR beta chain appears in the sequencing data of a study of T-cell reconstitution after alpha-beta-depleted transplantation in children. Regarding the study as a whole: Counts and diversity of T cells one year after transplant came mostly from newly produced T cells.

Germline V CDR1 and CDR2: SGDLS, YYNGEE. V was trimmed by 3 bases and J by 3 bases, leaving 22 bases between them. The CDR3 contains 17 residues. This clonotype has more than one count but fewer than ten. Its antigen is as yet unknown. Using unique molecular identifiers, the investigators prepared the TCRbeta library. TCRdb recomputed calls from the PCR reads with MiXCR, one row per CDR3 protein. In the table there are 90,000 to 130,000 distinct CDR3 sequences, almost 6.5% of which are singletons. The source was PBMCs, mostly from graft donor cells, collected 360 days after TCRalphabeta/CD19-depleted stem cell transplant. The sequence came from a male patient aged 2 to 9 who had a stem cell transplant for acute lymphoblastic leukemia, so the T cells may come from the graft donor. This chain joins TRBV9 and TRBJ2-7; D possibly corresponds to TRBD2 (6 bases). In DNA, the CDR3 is TGTGCCAGCAGCGACGGGAGTTTCTTTGCAGAGCACTACGAGCAGTACTTC. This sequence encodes CASSDGSFFAEHYEQYF.